The table lists the clone carrying this T cell receptor (beta chain) with many counts. Its antigen remains unidentified. Construction of TCR beta libraries was performed using quantitative 5'-RACE with molecular barcodes. TCRdb re-derived calls from the 5' RACE reads in MiXCR, one entry per CDR3 protein. Among 40,000 or so distinct CDR3 sequences listed, approximately 3% were seen once. This record belongs to a study of CD8 T cells in ankylosing spondylitis. General observations from the study: Eight or nine highly homologous variants made up a TCR beta motif that seemed to typify ankylosing spondylitis blood. A number of the motif variants had already been described in reactive arthritis synovial fluid and blood. As reported, disease-linked clones showed significant enrichment in matched ankylosing spondylitis synovial fluid.

CDR3 size: 15 residues. The germline V gene encodes CDR1 SGDLS and CDR2 YYNGEE. Trimming stripped 0 bases from V and 2 bases from J, with 10 bases between. The genes are TRBV9 and TRBJ2-3, with D perhaps TRBD1 (6 bases). Material for sequencing was blood, either unsorted or a sorted T cell fraction (not recorded which). The sequence was obtained from a male donor with ankylosing spondylitis or in good health (not recorded which). The CDR3 DNA reads TGTGCCAGCAGCGTAGGGCAGGGGAACACAGATACGCAGTATTTT. Protein sequence: CASSVGQGNTDTQYF.